The rows below give T cell receptor beta chains drawn from one sample of a study of control samples from healthy donors and cancer patients. Here immunoSEQ multiplex PCR was the method, and the copy in TCRdb shows in-frame clones only, minus some. In the table there are around 180,000 clones, just over 85% of which are singletons. The source material was blood. These receptors originate from a woman aged 25 to 39 in good health. CDR3s leave out the opening cysteine and the closing phenylalanine or tryptophan. Clone size is given for some rows only: seen once, a few or many times, or a class if the clone is expanded.

size	V	J	CDR3
.	TRBV5-4	TRBJ2-3	ASSLASGIGNTQY
.	TRBV5-1	TRBJ1-3	ASSFAGGNTIY
.	TRBV4-1	TRBJ2-5	ASSQRLAGASTHQETQY
.	TRBV3-1/TRBV3-2	TRBJ1-6	ASSQDRGTLYNSPLH
.	TRBV4-1	TRBJ1-1	ASSQGMPDREYLNTEAF
.	TRBV28	TRBJ2-2	ASSPIGQGNTGELF
.	TRBV2	TRBJ1-1	ASTASPDTEAF
.	TRBV11-2	TRBJ2-7	ASSPVSGLAYEQY
.	TRBV5-1	TRBJ2-5	ASSLRGGGVLQETQY
few	TRBV4-2	TRBJ2-7	ASSQEYRALSEQY
.	TRBV7-9	TRBJ2-1	ASSLGTGGEQF
.	TRBV6-2/TRBV6-3	TRBJ1-3	ASSYPTGTTSGNTIY
.	TRBV12-3/TRBV12-4	TRBJ2-5	ASADRAGETQY
.	TRBV5-1	TRBJ2-3	ASSLALAGGTDTQY
once	TRBV5-6	TRBJ2-1	ASSPPGSGSRFEQF
once	TRBV24-1	TRBJ2-7	ATSRTGGDSYEQY
.	TRBV7-7	TRBJ2-3	ASTPGGDTDTQY
.	TRBV6-5	TRBJ2-3	ASRYDRGTQY
.	TRBV2	TRBJ1-1	ASLTRWYTEAF
.	TRBV5-1	TRBJ1-2	ASSFGEGGGYT
.	TRBV3-1/TRBV3-2	TRBJ2-7	ASSRPGVSTYEQY
.	TRBV4-2	TRBJ1-5	ASSQDIDRPQH
.	TRBV3-1/TRBV3-2	TRBJ2-7	ASSRGGTDEQY
.	TRBV28	TRBJ2-7	ASSPPGQGPGEQY
.	TRBV11-2	TRBJ2-6	ASSLSAGANVLT
.	TRBV9	TRBJ2-7	ASSVGGQASSYEQY
once	TRBV28	TRBJ1-2	ASSLGLYGYT
once	TRBV7-2	TRBJ1-2	ASSLQGVDGYT
once	TRBV5-4	TRBJ1-5	ASSLGGGRAQPQH
.	TRBV27	TRBJ2-1	ASSHTSGYNEQF
.	TRBV18	TRBJ1-5	ASSPGQGYNQPQH
.	TRBV10-3	TRBJ1-4	AISTGGNEKLF
.	TRBV5-4	TRBJ2-3	ASSLGLAGDTQY
.	TRBV24-1	TRBJ2-3	ATSDPLAEGVTDTQY
.	TRBV7-2	TRBJ1-6	ASTPRRGGFNSPLH
.	TRBV5-4	TRBJ1-1	ASSPGRPNEAF
.	TRBV5-1	TRBJ2-6	ASSLQGSGANVLT
.	TRBV5-1	TRBJ2-5	ASSLGEQETQY
once	TRBV4-2	TRBJ2-5	ASSQGSGGEETQY
.	TRBV5-6	TRBJ2-1	ASSLVGVVSYNEQF
.	TRBV4-1	TRBJ2-2	ASSGSGQGTGELF
.	TRBV7-9	TRBJ2-7	ASSPNRDEQY
.	TRBV12-3/TRBV12-4	TRBJ2-7	ASSRQAGDEQY
once	TRBV2	TRBJ1-4	ASNQGGTSNEKLF